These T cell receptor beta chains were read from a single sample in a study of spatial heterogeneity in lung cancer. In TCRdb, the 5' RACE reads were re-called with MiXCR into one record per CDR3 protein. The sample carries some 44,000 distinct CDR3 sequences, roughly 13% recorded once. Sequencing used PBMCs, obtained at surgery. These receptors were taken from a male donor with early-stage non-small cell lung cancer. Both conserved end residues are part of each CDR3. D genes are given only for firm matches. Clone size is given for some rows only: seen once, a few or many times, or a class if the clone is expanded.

CDR3aa: CASSSQGSYTEAFF
CDR3nt: TGTGCCAGCAGTTCACAGGGATCGTACACTGAAGCTTTCTTT
j_gene: TRBJ1-1
d_gene: .
v_gene: TRBV12-3/TRBV12-4
abundance: .

CDR3aa: CASSYSTPGENVANEQFF
CDR3nt: TGTGCCAGCAGTTACTCGACCCCAGGGGAGAATGTGGCCAATGAGCAGTTCTTC
j_gene: TRBJ2-1
d_gene: .
v_gene: TRBV6-5
abundance: few

CDR3aa: CASSEYDSSGSGNTIYF
CDR3nt: TGTGCCAGCAGTGAATATGACAGTTCGGGATCTGGAAACACCATATATTTT
j_gene: TRBJ1-3
d_gene: .
v_gene: TRBV6-1
abundance: .

CDR3aa: CASSPTTDYNSPLHF
CDR3nt: TGTGCCAGCTCACCGACCACGGATTATAATTCACCCCTCCACTTT
j_gene: TRBJ1-6
d_gene: .
v_gene: TRBV18
abundance: .

CDR3aa: CASSQDGTYNEQFF
CDR3nt: TGTGCCAGCAGTCAAGACGGGACCTACAATGAGCAGTTCTTC
j_gene: TRBJ2-1
d_gene: .
v_gene: TRBV9
abundance: many

CDR3aa: CASSEGLLRRNTIYF
CDR3nt: TGTGCCAGCAGTGAGGGGCTGCTACGGCGAAACACCATATATTTT
j_gene: TRBJ1-3
d_gene: .
v_gene: TRBV2
abundance: many

CDR3aa: CASSPSNAAGQETQYF
CDR3nt: TGTGCCAGCTCACCAAGTAATGCGGCCGGCCAAGAGACCCAGTACTTC
j_gene: TRBJ2-5
d_gene: .
v_gene: TRBV18
abundance: few

CDR3aa: CSASYFTYEQYF
CDR3nt: TGCAGTGCTAGTTATTTCACATACGAGCAGTACTTC
j_gene: TRBJ2-7
d_gene: .
v_gene: TRBV20-1
abundance: few

CDR3aa: CSVEEGSYEQYF
CDR3nt: TGCAGCGTTGAAGAAGGGAGCTACGAGCAGTACTTC
j_gene: TRBJ2-7
d_gene: .
v_gene: TRBV29-1
abundance: many

CDR3aa: CASRGLAGSSYEQYF
CDR3nt: TGTGCCAGCAGGGGACTAGCGGGGTCCTCCTACGAGCAGTACTTC
j_gene: TRBJ2-7
d_gene: TRBD2
v_gene: TRBV6-2/TRBV6-3
abundance: many

CDR3aa: CSASPSGGPTDTQYF
CDR3nt: TGCAGTGCTAGTCCTAGCGGGGGCCCCACAGATACGCAGTATTTT
j_gene: TRBJ2-3
d_gene: TRBD2
v_gene: TRBV20-1
abundance: .

CDR3aa: CASSLVGGRETQYF
CDR3nt: TGCGCCAGCAGCTTGGTGGGGGGCCGGGAGACCCAGTACTTC
j_gene: TRBJ2-5
d_gene: .
v_gene: TRBV5-1
abundance: many

CDR3aa: CTSSSQTGNEKLFF
CDR3nt: TGTACCAGCAGCTCCCAGACAGGGAATGAAAAACTGTTTTTT
j_gene: TRBJ1-4
d_gene: TRBD1
v_gene: TRBV7-9
abundance: .

CDR3aa: CASSFAQHTDTQYF
CDR3nt: TGTGCCAGCAGTTTCGCTCAACACACAGATACGCAGTATTTT
j_gene: TRBJ2-3
d_gene: .
v_gene: TRBV12-3/TRBV12-4
abundance: .

CDR3aa: CASSLGDRYTEAFF
CDR3nt: TGCGCCAGCAGCTTGGGGGACAGATACACTGAAGCTTTCTTT
j_gene: TRBJ1-1
d_gene: TRBD1
v_gene: TRBV5-1
abundance: many

CDR3aa: CASSQRRGPYNEQFF
CDR3nt: TGTGCCAGCAGCCAGCGGAGGGGGCCTTACAATGAGCAGTTCTTC
j_gene: TRBJ2-1
d_gene: .
v_gene: TRBV7-2
abundance: few

CDR3aa: CASSPRRAGFTDTQYF
CDR3nt: TGCGCCAGCAGCCCCCGAAGGGCGGGATTCACAGATACGCAGTATTTT
j_gene: TRBJ2-3
d_gene: .
v_gene: TRBV5-1
abundance: .

CDR3aa: CASSRTGGRNQPQHF
CDR3nt: TGTGCCAGTAGTAGGACAGGGGGCCGAAATCAGCCCCAGCATTTT
j_gene: TRBJ1-5
d_gene: TRBD1
v_gene: TRBV19
abundance: .

CDR3aa: CASSSRASGSSYNEQFF
CDR3nt: TGTGCCAGCAGCTCCCGAGCGAGCGGAAGCTCCTACAATGAGCAGTTCTTC
j_gene: TRBJ2-1
d_gene: .
v_gene: TRBV9
abundance: few

CDR3aa: CASSPGTSGRSYEQYF
CDR3nt: TGTGCCAGCAGCCCCGGGACTAGCGGGAGATCCTACGAGCAGTACTTC
j_gene: TRBJ2-7
d_gene: TRBD2
v_gene: TRBV7-9
abundance: many

CDR3aa: CATSDSFDRLTDTQYF
CDR3nt: TGTGCCACCAGTGATTCCTTCGACAGACTCACAGATACGCAGTATTTT
j_gene: TRBJ2-3
d_gene: .
v_gene: TRBV24-1
abundance: .

CDR3aa: CASSFDRVSPLHF
CDR3nt: TGTGCCAGCAGCTTTGACAGGGTTTCACCCCTCCACTTT
j_gene: TRBJ1-6
d_gene: TRBD1
v_gene: TRBV5-5
abundance: .

CDR3aa: CASSSGPNTEAFF
CDR3nt: TGTGCCAGCAGTTCGGGCCCAAACACTGAAGCTTTCTTT
j_gene: TRBJ1-1
d_gene: .
v_gene: TRBV12-3/TRBV12-4
abundance: many

CDR3aa: CASSQVPRGSTYEQYF
CDR3nt: TGCGCCAGCAGCCAAGTTCCCAGGGGTTCAACATACGAGCAGTACTTC
j_gene: TRBJ2-7
d_gene: .
v_gene: TRBV4-1
abundance: .

CDR3aa: CSVECGRGLECNEQFF
CDR3nt: TGCAGCGTTGAGTGCGGACGGGGACTAGAATGCAATGAGCAGTTCTTC
j_gene: TRBJ2-1
d_gene: TRBD2
v_gene: TRBV29-1
abundance: many

CDR3aa: CAWSAQYEQYF
CDR3nt: TGTGCCTGGAGCGCTCAATACGAGCAGTACTTC
j_gene: TRBJ2-7
d_gene: .
v_gene: TRBV30
abundance: .